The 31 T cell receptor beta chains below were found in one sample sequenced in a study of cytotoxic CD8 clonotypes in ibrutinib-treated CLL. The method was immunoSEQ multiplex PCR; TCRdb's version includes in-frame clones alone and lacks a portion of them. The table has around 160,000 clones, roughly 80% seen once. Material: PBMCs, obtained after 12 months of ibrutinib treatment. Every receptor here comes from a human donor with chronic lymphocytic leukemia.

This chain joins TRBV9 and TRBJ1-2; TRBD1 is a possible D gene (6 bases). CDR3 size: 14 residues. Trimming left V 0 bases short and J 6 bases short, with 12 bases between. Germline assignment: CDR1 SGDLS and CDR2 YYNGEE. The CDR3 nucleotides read TGTGCCAGCAGCGTAGTTGGACAGTCGGATGGCTACACCTTC. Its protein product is CASSVVGQSDGYTF.

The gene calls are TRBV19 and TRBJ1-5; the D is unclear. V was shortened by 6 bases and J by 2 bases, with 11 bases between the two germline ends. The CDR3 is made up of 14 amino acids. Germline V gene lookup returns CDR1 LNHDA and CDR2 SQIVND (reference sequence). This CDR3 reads CASSPPGRNQPQHF. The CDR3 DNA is TGTGCCAGTAGCCCCCCCGGACGCAATCAGCCCCAGCATTTT. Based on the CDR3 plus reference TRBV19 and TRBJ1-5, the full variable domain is DGGITQSPKYLFRKEGQNVTLSCEQNLNHDAMYWYRQDPGQGLRLIYYSQIVNDFQKGDIAEGYSVSREKKESFPLTVTSAQKNPTAFYLCASSPPGRNQPQHFGDGTRLSIL.

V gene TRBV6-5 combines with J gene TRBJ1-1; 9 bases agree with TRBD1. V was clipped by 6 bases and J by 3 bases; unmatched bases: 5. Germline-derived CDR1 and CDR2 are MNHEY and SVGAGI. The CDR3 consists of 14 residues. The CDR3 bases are TGTGCCAGCAGCCACAGGGGGCGCGACACTGAAGCTTTCTTT. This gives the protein CASSHRGRDTEAFF.

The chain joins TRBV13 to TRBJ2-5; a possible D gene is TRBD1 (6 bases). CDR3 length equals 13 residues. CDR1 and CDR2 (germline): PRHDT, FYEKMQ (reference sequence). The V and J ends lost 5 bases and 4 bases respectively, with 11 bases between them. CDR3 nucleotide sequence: TGTGCCAGCAGCCGGACAGTAACAGAGACCCAGTACTTC. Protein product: CASSRTVTETQYF. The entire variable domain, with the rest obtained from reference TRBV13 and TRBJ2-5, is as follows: AAGVIQSPRHLIKEKRETATLKCYPIPRHDTVYWYQQGPGQDPQFLISFYEKMQSDKGSIPDRFSAQQFSDYHSELNMSSLELGDSALYFCASSRTVTETQYFGPGTRLLVL.

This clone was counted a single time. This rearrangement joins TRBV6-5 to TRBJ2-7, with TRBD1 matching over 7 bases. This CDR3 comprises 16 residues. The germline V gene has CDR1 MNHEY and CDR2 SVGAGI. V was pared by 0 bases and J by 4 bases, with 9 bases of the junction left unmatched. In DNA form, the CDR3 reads TGTGCCAGCAGTTACTCGATGAGGGGGCTGAGGTACGAGCAGTACTTC. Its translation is CASSYSMRGLRYEQYF.

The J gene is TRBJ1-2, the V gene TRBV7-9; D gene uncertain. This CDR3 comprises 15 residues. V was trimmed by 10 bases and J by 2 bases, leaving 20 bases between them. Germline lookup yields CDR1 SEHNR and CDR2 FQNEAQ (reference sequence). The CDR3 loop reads CATQRPMGLNYGYTF. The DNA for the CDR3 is TGTGCCACGCAGAGACCCATGGGATTAAACTATGGCTACACCTTC.

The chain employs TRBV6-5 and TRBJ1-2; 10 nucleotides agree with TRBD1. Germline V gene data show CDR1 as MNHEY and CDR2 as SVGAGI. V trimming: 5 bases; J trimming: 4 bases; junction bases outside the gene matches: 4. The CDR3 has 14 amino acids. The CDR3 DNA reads TGTGCCAGCAGTCCGGGACAGGGGCTCTATGGCTACACCTTC. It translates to CASSPGQGLYGYTF.

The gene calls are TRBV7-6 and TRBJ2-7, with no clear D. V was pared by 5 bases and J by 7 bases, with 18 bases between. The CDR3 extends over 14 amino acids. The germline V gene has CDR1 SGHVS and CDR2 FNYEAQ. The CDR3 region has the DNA TGTGCCAGCAGCCACGACTGGGATTTGGGAGAGCAGTACTTC. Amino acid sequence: CASSHDWDLGEQYF.

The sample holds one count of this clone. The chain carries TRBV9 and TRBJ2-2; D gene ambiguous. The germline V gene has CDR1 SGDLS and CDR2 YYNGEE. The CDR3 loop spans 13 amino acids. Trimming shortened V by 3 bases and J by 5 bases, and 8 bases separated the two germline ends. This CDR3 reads CASSAWDTGELFF. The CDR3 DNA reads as TGTGCCAGCAGCGCATGGGATACCGGGGAGCTGTTTTTT.

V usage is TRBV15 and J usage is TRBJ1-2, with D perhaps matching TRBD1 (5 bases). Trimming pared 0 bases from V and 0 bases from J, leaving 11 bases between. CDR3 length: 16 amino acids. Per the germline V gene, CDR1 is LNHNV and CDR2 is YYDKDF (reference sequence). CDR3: CATSRDRAIANYGYTF. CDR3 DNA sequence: TGTGCCACCAGCAGAGACAGGGCAATAGCTAACTATGGCTACACCTTC.

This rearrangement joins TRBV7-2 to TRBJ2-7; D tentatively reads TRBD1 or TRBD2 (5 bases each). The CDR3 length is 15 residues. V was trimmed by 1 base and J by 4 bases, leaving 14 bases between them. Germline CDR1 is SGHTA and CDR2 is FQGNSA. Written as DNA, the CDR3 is TGTGCCAGCAGCTTAGGGTTACGGGGCCCTTACGAGCAGTACTTC. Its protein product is CASSLGLRGPYEQYF.

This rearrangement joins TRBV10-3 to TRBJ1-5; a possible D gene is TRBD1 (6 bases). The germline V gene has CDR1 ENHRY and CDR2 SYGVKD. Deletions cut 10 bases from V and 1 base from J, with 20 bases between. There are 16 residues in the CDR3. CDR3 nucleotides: TGTGCCACCGCCCGGGACACGCGGGGAAGCAATCAGCCCCAGCATTTT. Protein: CATARDTRGSNQPQHF.

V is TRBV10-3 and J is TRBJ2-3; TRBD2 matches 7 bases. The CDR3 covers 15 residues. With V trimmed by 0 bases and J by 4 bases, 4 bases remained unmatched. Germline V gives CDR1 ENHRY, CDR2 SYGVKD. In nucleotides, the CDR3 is TGTGCCATCAGTGAGTCGTTCGGGGGGTCAGATACGCAGTATTTT. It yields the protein CAISESFGGSDTQYF.

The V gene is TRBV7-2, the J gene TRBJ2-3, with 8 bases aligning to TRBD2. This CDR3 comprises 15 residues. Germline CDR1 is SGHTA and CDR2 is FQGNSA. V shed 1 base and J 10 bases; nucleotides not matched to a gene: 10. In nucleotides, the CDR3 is TGTGCCAGCAGCTTAGGGTCGGGAGGGCAAAGGCCGCAGTATTTT. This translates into CASSLGSGGQRPQYF.

CDR3 region: CASAPTGGNTIYF. In DNA form, the CDR3 reads TGTGCCAGTGCCCCGACAGGGGGAAACACCATATATTTT. The V call is TRBV28, the J call TRBJ1-3; TRBD1 matches 7 bases. CDR3 length equals 13 residues. J was trimmed by 4 bases and V by 9 bases; bases with no gene match: 6. CDR1 MDHEN and CDR2 SYDVKM come from the germline V gene.

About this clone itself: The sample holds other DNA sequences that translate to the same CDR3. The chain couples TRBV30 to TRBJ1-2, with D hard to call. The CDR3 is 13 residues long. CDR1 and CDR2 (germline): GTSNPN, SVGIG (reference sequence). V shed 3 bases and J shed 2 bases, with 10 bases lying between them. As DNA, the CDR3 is TGTGCCTGGAGCCCGGGCCCCAACTATGGCTACACCTTC. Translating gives CAWSPGPNYGYTF.

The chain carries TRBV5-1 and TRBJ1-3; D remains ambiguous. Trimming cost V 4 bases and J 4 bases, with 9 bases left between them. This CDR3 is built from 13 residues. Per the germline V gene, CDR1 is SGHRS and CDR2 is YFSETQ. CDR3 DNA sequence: TGCGCCAGCAGCCCCGGGTTCGGAAACACCATATATTTT. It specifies CASSPGFGNTIYF. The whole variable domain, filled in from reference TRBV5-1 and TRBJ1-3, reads KAGVTQTPRYLIKTRGQQVTLSCSPISGHRSVSWYQQTPGQGLQFLFEYFSETQRNKGNFPGRFSGRQFSNSRSEMNVSTLELGDSALYLCASSPGFGNTIYFGEGSWLTVV.

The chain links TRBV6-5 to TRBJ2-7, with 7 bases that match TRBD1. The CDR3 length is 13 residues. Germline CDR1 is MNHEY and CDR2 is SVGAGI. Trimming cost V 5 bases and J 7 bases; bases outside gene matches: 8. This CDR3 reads CASSPTGVGEQYF. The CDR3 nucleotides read TGTGCCAGCAGTCCTACAGGGGTGGGGGAGCAGTACTTC.

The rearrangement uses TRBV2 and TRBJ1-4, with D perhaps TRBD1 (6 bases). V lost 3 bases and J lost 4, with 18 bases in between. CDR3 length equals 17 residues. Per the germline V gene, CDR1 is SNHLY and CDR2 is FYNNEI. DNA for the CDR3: TGTGCCAGCAGTGACCTGACTCTACAGGGCCTTAATGAAAAACTGTTTTTT. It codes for CASSDLTLQGLNEKLFF.

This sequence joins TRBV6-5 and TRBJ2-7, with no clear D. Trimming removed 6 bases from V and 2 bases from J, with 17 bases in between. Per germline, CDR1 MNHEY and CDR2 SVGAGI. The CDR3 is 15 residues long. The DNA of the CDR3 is TGTGCCAGCAGCCCCTATGCACTTACGACCTACGAGCAGTACTTC. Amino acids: CASSPYALTTYEQYF.

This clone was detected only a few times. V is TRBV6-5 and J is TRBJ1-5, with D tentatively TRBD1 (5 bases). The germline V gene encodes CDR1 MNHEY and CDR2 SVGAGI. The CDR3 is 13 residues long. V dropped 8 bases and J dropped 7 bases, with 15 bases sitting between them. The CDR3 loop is CASQVEGRQPQHF. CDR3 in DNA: TGTGCCAGCCAAGTGGAGGGGCGCCAGCCCCAGCATTTT.

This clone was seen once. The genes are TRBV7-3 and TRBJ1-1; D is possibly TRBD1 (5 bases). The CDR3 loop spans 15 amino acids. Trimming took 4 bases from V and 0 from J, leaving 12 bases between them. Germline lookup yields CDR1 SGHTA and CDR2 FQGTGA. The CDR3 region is CASSSIGGVNTEAFF. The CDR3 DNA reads TGTGCCAGCAGCTCTATAGGAGGGGTGAACACTGAAGCTTTCTTT.

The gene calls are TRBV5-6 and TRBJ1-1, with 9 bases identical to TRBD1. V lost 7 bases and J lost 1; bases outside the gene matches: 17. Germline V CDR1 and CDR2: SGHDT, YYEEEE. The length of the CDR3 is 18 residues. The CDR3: CASLLWGPDRGTNTEAFF. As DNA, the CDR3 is TGTGCCAGCCTACTTTGGGGGCCCGACAGGGGGACGAACACTGAAGCTTTCTTT.

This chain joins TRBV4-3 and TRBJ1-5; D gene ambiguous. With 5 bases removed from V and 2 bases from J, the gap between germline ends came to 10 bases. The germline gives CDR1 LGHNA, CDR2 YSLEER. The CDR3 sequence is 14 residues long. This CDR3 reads CASSSWVGNQPQHF. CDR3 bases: TGCGCCAGCAGCTCCTGGGTAGGCAATCAGCCCCAGCATTTT.

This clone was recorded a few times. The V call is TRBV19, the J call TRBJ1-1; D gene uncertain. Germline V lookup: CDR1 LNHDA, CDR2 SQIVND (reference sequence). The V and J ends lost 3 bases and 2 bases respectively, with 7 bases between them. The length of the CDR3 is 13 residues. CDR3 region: CASSINSNTEAFF. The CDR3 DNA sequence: TGTGCCAGTAGTATTAACAGCAACACTGAAGCTTTCTTT.

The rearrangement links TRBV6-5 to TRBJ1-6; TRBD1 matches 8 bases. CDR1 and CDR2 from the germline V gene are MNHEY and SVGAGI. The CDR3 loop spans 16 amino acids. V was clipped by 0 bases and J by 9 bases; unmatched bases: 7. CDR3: CASSYSIGQGGSPLHF. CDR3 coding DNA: TGTGCCAGCAGTTACTCGATAGGACAGGGTGGTTCACCCCTCCACTTT.

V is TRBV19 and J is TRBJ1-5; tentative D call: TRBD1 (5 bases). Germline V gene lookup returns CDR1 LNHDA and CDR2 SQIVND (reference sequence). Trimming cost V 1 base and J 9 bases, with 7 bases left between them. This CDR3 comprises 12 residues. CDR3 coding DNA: TGTGCCAGTAGTATAGGTAGGGGGCCCCAGCATTTT. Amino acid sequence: CASSIGRGPQHF.

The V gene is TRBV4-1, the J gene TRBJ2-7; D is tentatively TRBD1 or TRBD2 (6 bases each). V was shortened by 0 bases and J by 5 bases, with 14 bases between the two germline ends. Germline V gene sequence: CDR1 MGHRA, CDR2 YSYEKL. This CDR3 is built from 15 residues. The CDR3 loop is CASSQDGGQWNEQYF. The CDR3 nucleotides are TGCGCCAGCAGCCAAGATGGGGGGCAGTGGAACGAGCAGTACTTC.

Here the CDR3 reads CASSRTGQNYNEQFF. In DNA, the CDR3 is TGTGCCAGCAGTCGAACGGGACAGAACTACAATGAGCAGTTCTTC. The chain recombines TRBV28 with TRBJ2-1, with 7 bases fitting TRBD1. The V gene end was trimmed by 5 bases and the J gene end by 3 bases; junction bases not matched to a gene: 7. This CDR3 comprises 15 residues. In germline, CDR1 is MDHEN, CDR2 SYDVKM.

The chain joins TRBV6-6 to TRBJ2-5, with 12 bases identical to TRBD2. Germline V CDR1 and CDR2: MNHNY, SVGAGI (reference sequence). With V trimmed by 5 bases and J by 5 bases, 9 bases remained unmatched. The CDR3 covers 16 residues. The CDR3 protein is CASSNGLAGLRETQYF. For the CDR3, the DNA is TGTGCCAGCAGTAACGGACTAGCGGGGCTGAGGGAGACCCAGTACTTC.

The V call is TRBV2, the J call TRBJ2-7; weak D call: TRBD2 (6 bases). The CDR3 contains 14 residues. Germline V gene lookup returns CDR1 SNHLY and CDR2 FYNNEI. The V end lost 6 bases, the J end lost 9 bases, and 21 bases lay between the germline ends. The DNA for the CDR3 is TGTGCCAGCAGGCGTTACGAGGGGCGGGGTGCGCAGTACTTC. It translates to CASRRYEGRGAQYF.